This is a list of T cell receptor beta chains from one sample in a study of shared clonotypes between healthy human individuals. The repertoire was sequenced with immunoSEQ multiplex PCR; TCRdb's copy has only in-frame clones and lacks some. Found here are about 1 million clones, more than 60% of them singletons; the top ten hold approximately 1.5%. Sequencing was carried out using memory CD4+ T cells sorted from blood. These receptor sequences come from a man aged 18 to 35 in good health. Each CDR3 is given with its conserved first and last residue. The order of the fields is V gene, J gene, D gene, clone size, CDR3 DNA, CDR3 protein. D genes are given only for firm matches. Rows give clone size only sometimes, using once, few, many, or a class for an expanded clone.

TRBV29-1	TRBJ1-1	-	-	TGCAGCGTATACTACATGAACACTGAAGCTTTCTTT	CSVYYMNTEAFF
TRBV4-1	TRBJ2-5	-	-	TGCGCCAGCAGCATACCCGGGACTCTCCAAGAGACCCAGTACTTC	CASSIPGTLQETQYF
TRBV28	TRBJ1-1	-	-	TGTGCCACGGGGCGAAGGATGAACACTGAAGCTTTCTTT	CATGRRMNTEAFF
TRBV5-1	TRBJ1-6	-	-	TGCGCCAGCAGCTTGGACCGCCATTCACCCCTCCACTTT	CASSLDRHSPLHF
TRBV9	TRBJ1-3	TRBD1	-	TGTGCCAGCAGCGTCGACAGGGCTGCTGGAAACACCATATATTTT	CASSVDRAAGNTIYF
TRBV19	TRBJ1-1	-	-	TGTGCCAGTAGTATAGTTTGGGGGACTGAAGCTTTCTTT	CASSIVWGTEAFF
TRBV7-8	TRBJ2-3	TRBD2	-	TGTGCCAGCAGCTACCTAGCGGGATTATGGACAGATACGCAGTATTTT	CASSYLAGLWTDTQYF
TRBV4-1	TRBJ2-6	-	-	TGCGCCAGCAGCCTGGGCGTACAGGGTTCCGGGGCCAACGTCCTGACTTTC	CASSLGVQGSGANVLTF
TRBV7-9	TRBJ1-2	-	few	TGTGCCAGCAGCCCAAAGGTTGGCTACACCTTC	CASSPKVGYTF
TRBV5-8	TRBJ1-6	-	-	TGTGCCAGCAGCTTAGGACAGACCTCCTATAATTCACCCCTCCACTTT	CASSLGQTSYNSPLHF
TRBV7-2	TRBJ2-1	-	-	TGTGCCAGCAGCCGGGGACTGGGAGATAGTGAGCAGTTCTTC	CASSRGLGDSEQFF
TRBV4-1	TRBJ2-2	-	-	TGCGCCAGCAGCCAAGATGGGACTCTATTAATCACCGGGGAGCTGTTTTTT	CASSQDGTLLITGELFF
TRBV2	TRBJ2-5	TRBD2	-	TGTGCCAGCAGGCCGGGACTAGCGGGGGAAGAGACCCAGTACTTC	CASRPGLAGEETQYF
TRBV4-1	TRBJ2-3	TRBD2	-	TGCGCCAGCAGCGACCGACTAGCGGGGGGCCGGGACACAGATACGCAGTATTTT	CASSDRLAGGRDTDTQYF
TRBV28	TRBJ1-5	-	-	TGTGCCAGCAGCTATGGGGCCCGAGGGAGCAATCAGCCCCAGCATTTT	CASSYGARGSNQPQHF
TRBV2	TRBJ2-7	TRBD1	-	TGTGCCAGCAAAGGGGACAGCTACGAGCAGTACTTC	CASKGDSYEQYF
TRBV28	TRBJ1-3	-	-	TGTGCCAGCAGTTTAGCCAAGGGCTCTGGAAACACCATATATTTT	CASSLAKGSGNTIYF
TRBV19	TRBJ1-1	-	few	TGTGCCAGTAGCATTCACCTGGACACTGAAGCTTTCTTT	CASSIHLDTEAFF
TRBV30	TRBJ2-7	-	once	TGTGCCTGGAGTGTACGGCAGGGCAGCGAGCAGTACTTC	CAWSVRQGSEQYF
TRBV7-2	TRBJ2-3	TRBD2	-	TGTGCCAGCAGCTCCCCGCTTGGGAGGGCCTCGGCAGATACGCAGTATTTT	CASSSPLGRASADTQYF
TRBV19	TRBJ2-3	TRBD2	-	TGTGCCAGTAGTAGGACTAGCGGGGACGATACGCAGTATTTT	CASSRTSGDDTQYF
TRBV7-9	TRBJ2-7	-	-	TGTGCCAGCGGACAGTACGAGCAGTACTTC	CASGQYEQYF
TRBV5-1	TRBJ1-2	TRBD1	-	TGCGCCAGCAGCTTGGGACAGGGGTTACAGGGAATCTATGGCTACACCTTC	CASSLGQGLQGIYGYTF
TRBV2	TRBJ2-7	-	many	TGTGCCAGCAGTGATGAGCCGGAACACTACGAGCAGTACTTC	CASSDEPEHYEQYF
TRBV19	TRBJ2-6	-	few	TGTGCCAGTAGTATTAAGGTTTTCTCTGGGGCCAACGTCCTGACTTTC	CASSIKVFSGANVLTF
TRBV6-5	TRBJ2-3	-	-	TGTGCCAGCAGTTACCCGGACCGGAATTTT	CASSYPDRNF
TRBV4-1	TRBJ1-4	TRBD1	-	TGCGCCAGCAGCCATGATAACAGGGGAGGGAAAAGTGAAAAACTGTTTTTT	CASSHDNRGGKSEKLFF
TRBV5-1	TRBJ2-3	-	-	TGCGCCAGTACTAGTGGTAGCACAGATACGCAGTATTTT	CASTSGSTDTQYF
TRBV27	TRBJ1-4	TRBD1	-	TGTGCCAGCAGCAGACAGGGGGCGGGTGAAAAACTGTTTTTT	CASSRQGAGEKLFF
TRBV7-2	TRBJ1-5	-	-	TGTGCCAGCAGCTTATACAGAGATAGCAATCAGCCCCAGCATTTT	CASSLYRDSNQPQHF
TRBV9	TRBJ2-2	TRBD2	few	TGTGCCAGCAGCCGTCGTCGTGTGAGCCTAGCGGAGAACACCGGGGAGCTGTTTTTT	CASSRRRVSLAENTGELFF
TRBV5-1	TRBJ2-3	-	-	TGCGCCAGCAGCGTCGGTGGACCCCACACAGATACGCAGTATTTT	CASSVGGPHTDTQYF
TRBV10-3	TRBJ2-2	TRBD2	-	TGTGCCATCAGTGTCGGGACTACCAACACCGGGGAGCTGTTTTTT	CAISVGTTNTGELFF
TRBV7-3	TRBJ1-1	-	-	TGTGCCAGCAGTCGGCAGGGAAGGGACACTGAAGCTTTCTTT	CASSRQGRDTEAFF
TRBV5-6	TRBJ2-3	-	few	TGTGCCAGCAGCCCCTGGGAGCAAGATACGCAGTATTTT	CASSPWEQDTQYF
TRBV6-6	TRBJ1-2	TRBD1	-	TGTGCCAGCAGTTACGGGACAGGGAGTGACTATGGCTACACCTTC	CASSYGTGSDYGYTF
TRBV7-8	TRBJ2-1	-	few	TGTGCCAGCAGCTTAGGAATAGCGGCTACGTACGGTGAGCAGTTCTTC	CASSLGIAATYGEQFF
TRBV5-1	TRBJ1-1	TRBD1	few	TGCGCCAGCAGCCTAGGACAGGGATTCACTGAAGCTTTCTTT	CASSLGQGFTEAFF
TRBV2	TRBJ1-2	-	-	TGTGCCAGCAGTGAAGGGGACACACCGGCCTATGGCTACACCTTC	CASSEGDTPAYGYTF
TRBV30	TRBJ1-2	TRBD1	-	TGTGCCTGGGGGGGACAGGGTGCTTCCTATGGCTACACCTTC	CAWGGQGASYGYTF
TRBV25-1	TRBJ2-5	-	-	TGTGCCAGCGCACCGGGACACCTCCAAGAGACCCAGTACTTC	CASAPGHLQETQYF
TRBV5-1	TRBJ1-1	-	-	TGCGCCAGCAGCCCATCCGGGGGTATGAACACTGAAGCTTTCTTT	CASSPSGGMNTEAFF
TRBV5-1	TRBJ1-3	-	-	TGCGCCAGCGCTCAGGGGACGGCTGGAAACACCATATATTTT	CASAQGTAGNTIYF
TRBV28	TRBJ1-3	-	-	TGTGCCAGCAGCCCCCACACGGCTGGAAACACCATATATTTT	CASSPHTAGNTIYF
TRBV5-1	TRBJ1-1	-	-	TGCGCCAGCAGCTTGGCCGGTGAAGCTTTCTTT	CASSLAGEAFF
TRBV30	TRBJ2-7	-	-	TGTGCCTGGGCCGAAGGCGGGTCAGGTTACGAGCAGTACTTC	CAWAEGGSGYEQYF
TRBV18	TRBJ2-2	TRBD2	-	TGTGCCAGCTCTCAAGGACTAGCAGGGGCCGGGGAGCTGTTTTTT	CASSQGLAGAGELFF
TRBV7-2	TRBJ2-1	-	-	TGTGCCAGCAGCTTATACTACAATGAGCAGTTCTTC	CASSLYYNEQFF
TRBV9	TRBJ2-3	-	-	TGTGCCAGCAGCGTAACTCGATTGAGCACAGATACGCAGTATTTT	CASSVTRLSTDTQYF
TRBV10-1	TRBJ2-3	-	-	TGCGCCAGCAGTGAAGGCACAGATACGCAGTATTTT	CASSEGTDTQYF
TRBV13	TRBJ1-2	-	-	TGTGCCAGCAGCATTAGACGGTTGGGAAGACCTAACTATGGCTACACCTTC	CASSIRRLGRPNYGYTF
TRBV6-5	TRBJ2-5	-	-	TGTGCCAGCAGTCGACAGGACCTCCAGTACTTC	CASSRQDLQYF
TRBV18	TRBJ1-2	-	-	TGTGCCAGCTCACCAAAGGAGGATAGTGGCTACACCTTC	CASSPKEDSGYTF
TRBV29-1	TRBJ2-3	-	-	TGCAGCCATTTAACAGGCACAGATACGCAGTATTTT	CSHLTGTDTQYF
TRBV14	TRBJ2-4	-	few	TGTGCCACCTGTCCGGGGGCAAACATTCAGTACTTC	CATCPGANIQYF
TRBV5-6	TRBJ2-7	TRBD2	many	TGTGCCAGCAGCTTATCAGCGGGGGGCTCCTACGAGCAGTACTTC	CASSLSAGGSYEQYF
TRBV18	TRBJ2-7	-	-	TGTGCCAGCTCACCAGCTAACGAGCAGTACTTC	CASSPANEQYF
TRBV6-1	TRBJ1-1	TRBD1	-	TGTGCCAGCTCTGGGACAGAGAACACTGAAGCTTTCTTT	CASSGTENTEAFF
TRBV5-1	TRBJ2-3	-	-	TGCGCCAGCAGCCGGAGTAGCGGACCCCTCACAGATACGCAGTATTTT	CASSRSSGPLTDTQYF
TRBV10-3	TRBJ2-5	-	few	TGTGCCATCGGCCGGGGCAGAGGAGAGGAAGAGACCCAGTACTTC	CAIGRGRGEEETQYF